This TCR beta chain is drawn from a study of T cell responses to AZD1222 COVID-19 vaccine. Study observations and caveats: Spike-spanning, vaccine-associated CD4 TCRs were dominant at 160-218 and 743-854. Without day 14 samples, only post-peak T cell repertoires were studied. The study reported that nearly half of spike-specific TCRs target unmutated variant regions.

TCRdb's copy holds only in-frame clones and misses some; the assay was immunoSEQ multiplex PCR. This table has about 150,000 clones, over 80% appearing once. Concerning this clone itself: Antigen: not known.

The CDR3 covers 15 residues. Germline-derived CDR1 and CDR2 are ENHRY and SYGVKD. With V trimmed by 2 bases and J by 5 bases, 6 bases remained unmatched. This TCR was recovered from an adult who received the AZD1222 COVID-19 vaccine. The rearrangement uses TRBV10-3 and TRBJ2-1; TRBD1 matches 7 bases. Here the sequenced sample was peripheral blood, taken 28 days after the second AZD1222 dose. In DNA, the CDR3 is TGTGCCATCAGTGAGACTAACAGGGGAAACAATGAGCAGTTCTTC. Translation gives CAISETNRGNNEQFF.